The TCR beta chain under discussion was sequenced for a study of Ad26.COV2.S vaccination and SARS-CoV-2 variants. Overall study context: Once or twice, 56 days apart, Ad26.COV2.S was delivered intramuscularly. Study-wide results and caveats: In TCR breadth and depth analyses, total T cell responses may have been underestimated.

The treatment was: about 20 received Ad26.COV2.S at low or high dose, single or two shots; roughly five received placebo; per-sample allocation not given. Repertoires come from day 63 after the first vaccine or placebo injection. TCRdb's copy holds only in-frame clones and misses some; the assay was immunoSEQ multiplex PCR. This sample has roughly 700,000 clones; around 89% occur once, and the top ten carry over 1.3%. For this clone: What it binds is unknown.

This CDR3 is built from 16 residues. Looked up from germline, CDR1 is MNHEY and CDR2 is SVGAGI. V gave up 0 bases and J gave up 3 bases, with 12 bases separating them. The V call is TRBV6-5, the J call TRBJ2-4; D is perhaps TRBD1 (6 bases). This receptor was identified in a person between 18 and 60 years old who received the Ad26.COV2.S COVID-19 vaccine or a placebo. The sample here was peripheral blood, taken in a trial of Ad26.COV2.S vaccine versus placebo. CDR3 sequence (DNA): TGTGCCAGCAGTTACTCTGCAGGGGCCCTCAAAAACATTCAGTACTTC. Translating gives CASSYSAGALKNIQYF.